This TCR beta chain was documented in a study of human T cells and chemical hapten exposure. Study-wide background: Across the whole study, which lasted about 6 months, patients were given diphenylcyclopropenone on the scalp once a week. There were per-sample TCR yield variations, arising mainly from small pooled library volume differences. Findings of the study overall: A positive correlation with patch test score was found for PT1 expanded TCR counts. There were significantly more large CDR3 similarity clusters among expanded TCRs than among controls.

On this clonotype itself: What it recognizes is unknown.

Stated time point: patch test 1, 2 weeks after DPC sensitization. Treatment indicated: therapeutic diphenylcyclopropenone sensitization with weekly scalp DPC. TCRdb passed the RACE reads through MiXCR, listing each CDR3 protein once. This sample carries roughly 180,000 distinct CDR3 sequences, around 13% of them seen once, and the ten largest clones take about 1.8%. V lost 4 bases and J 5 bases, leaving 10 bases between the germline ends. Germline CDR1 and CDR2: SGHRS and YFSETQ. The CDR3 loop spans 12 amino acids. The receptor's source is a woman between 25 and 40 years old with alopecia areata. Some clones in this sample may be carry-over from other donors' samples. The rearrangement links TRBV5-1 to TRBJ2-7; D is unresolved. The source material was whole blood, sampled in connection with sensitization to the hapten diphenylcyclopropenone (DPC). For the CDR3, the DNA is TGCGCCAGCAGCCTAACAGCAGACGAGCAGTACTTC. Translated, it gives CASSLTADEQYF. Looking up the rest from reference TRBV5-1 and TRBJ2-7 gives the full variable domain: KAGVTQTPRYLIKTRGQQVTLSCSPISGHRSVSWYQQTPGQGLQFLFEYFSETQRNKGNFPGRFSGRQFSNSRSEMNVSTLELGDSALYLCASSLTADEQYFGPGTRLTVT.